This passage covers 25 T cell receptor beta chains from one sample sequenced in a study of OX40 agonist ivuxolimab in advanced cancers. Produced via immunoSEQ multiplex PCR; TCRdb's table is partial and in-frame only. In the table there are tens of thousands of clones, approximately 90% of which are singletons. The starting material was CD4+ or CD8+ T cells sorted from blood, obtained in a trial of the OX40 agonist ivuxolimab. Every receptor here comes from an adult with an advanced solid tumor such as melanoma, head and neck, liver or kidney cancer.

V gene TRBV4-1 combines with J gene TRBJ2-5; the match to TRBD2 covers 10 bases. Germline trimming cut 3 bases from V and 1 base from J; bases unmatched to any gene: 5. This CDR3 contains 16 residues. Germline CDR1 is MGHRA and CDR2 is YSYEKL. The CDR3 spells CASSQPLAGVQETQYF. The CDR3 DNA reads as TGCGCCAGCAGCCAGCCCCTAGCGGGGGTCCAAGAGACCCAGTACTTC.

The rearrangement uses TRBV12-5 and TRBJ2-1; 8 bases align to TRBD1. CDR1 and CDR2 from the germline V gene are LGHNT and FRNRAP. The CDR3 extends over 15 amino acids. V was clipped by 6 bases and J by 5 bases; unmatched bases: 9. CDR3 protein: CASGPQGAVDNEQFF. As DNA, the CDR3 is TGTGCTAGTGGGCCCCAGGGGGCGGTTGACAATGAGCAGTTCTTC.

In this sample, this clone turned up once. The chain couples TRBV4-1 to TRBJ2-7; 7 bases align to TRBD1. The germline V gene has CDR1 MGHRA and CDR2 YSYEKL. The CDR3 sequence is 15 residues long. The V gene end was trimmed by 3 bases and the J gene end by 7 bases; junction bases not matched to a gene: 12. This CDR3 reads CASSQVTGIPTEQYF. CDR3 in DNA: TGCGCCAGCAGCCAGGTGACAGGGATACCTACAGAGCAGTACTTC.

The chain employs TRBV5-4 and TRBJ2-7; D perhaps matches TRBD2 (6 bases). CDR1 SGHNT and CDR2 YYREEE come from the germline V gene (reference sequence). The CDR3 spans 15 residues. V was shortened by 1 base and J by 2 bases, with 13 bases between the two germline ends. CDR3 DNA: TGTGCCAGCAGCTTGTCTGGGGGGATCGCCTACGAGCAGTACTTC. Protein sequence: CASSLSGGIAYEQYF.

This chain uses TRBV6-1 with TRBJ1-2; D not resolved. This CDR3 is built from 14 residues. CDR1 is MNHNS and CDR2 is SASEGT in the germline V gene. V was clipped by 8 bases and J by 4 bases, with 17 bases between them. CDR3 bases: TGTGCCAGCGTTGGGTCGGCCCCCCGCTATGGCTACACCTTC. This gives the protein CASVGSAPRYGYTF.

This clone turned up a few times. CDR3 in DNA: TGCGCCAGCAGCGAGGGACCCGCCTACAATGAGCAGTTCTTC. It specifies CASSEGPAYNEQFF. The chain couples TRBV4-1 to TRBJ2-1, with D possibly called TRBD1 or TRBD2 (5 bases each). The V and J ends lost 5 bases and 2 bases respectively, with 10 bases between them. The CDR3 is 14 amino acids. The germline gives CDR1 MGHRA, CDR2 YSYEKL.

The genes are TRBV27 and TRBJ2-4; possibly TRBD2 for D (7 bases). With 3 bases removed from V and 1 base from J, the gap between germline ends came to 13 bases. The CDR3 extends over 16 amino acids. Germline values: CDR1 MNHEY, CDR2 SMNVEV (reference sequence). CDR3 amino acids: CASSFGGREAKNIQYF. CDR3 bases: TGTGCCAGCAGTTTTGGGGGGCGGGAGGCCAAAAACATTCAGTACTTC.

This chain joins TRBV29-1 and TRBJ1-1; perhaps TRBD1 as D (5 bases). Trimming stripped 7 bases from V and 6 bases from J, with 15 bases between. The CDR3 is 12 residues long. The germline V gene has CDR1 SQVTM and CDR2 ANQGSEA. DNA of the CDR3: TGCAGCGCCCGGGGAGGGGTCCCTGAAGCTTTCTTT. Translation: CSARGGVPEAFF.

The chain carries TRBV11-2 and TRBJ2-7, with 8 bases fitting TRBD1. V lost 1 base, J lost 4 bases, and 6 bases stayed unmatched. Germline V lookup: CDR1 SGHAT, CDR2 FQNNGV. This CDR3 is 15 amino acids long. The CDR3 bases are TGTGCCAGCAGCTTAGGTCCGCAGGGGGCTTACGAGCAGTACTTC. The encoded protein is CASSLGPQGAYEQYF.

The chain carries TRBV7-9 and TRBJ2-7; D tentatively fits TRBD1 or TRBD2 (5 bases each). The CDR3 runs 14 residues. Germline V CDR1 and CDR2: SEHNR, FQNEAQ (reference sequence). The V end was cut by 5 bases, the J end by 3 bases, with 14 bases between. The CDR3 sequence is CASSEGPMYYEQYF. The CDR3 nucleotides read TGTGCCAGCAGCGAGGGACCCATGTACTACGAGCAGTACTTC.

The genes are TRBV9 and TRBJ2-5; 7 nucleotides align to TRBD1. The CDR3 totals 16 residues. CDR1 and CDR2 from the germline V gene are SGDLS and YYNGEE. Trimming cost V 3 bases and J 7 bases; bases outside gene matches: 15. The DNA of the CDR3 is TGTGCCAGCAGCGACCCCAGACAGGGTGGTTTTGTGACCCAGTACTTC. Translated, it gives CASSDPRQGGFVTQYF.

The chain recombines TRBV9 with TRBJ2-2; 7 nucleotides align to TRBD2. The CDR3 length is 16 residues. Trimming at V came to 2 bases and at J to 3 bases, leaving 7 bases not matched to a gene. Germline assignment: CDR1 SGDLS and CDR2 YYNGEE. CDR3 coding DNA: TGTGCCAGCAGCGTGCCGGGAGGTGTAGACACCGGGGAGCTGTTTTTT. Translation gives CASSVPGGVDTGELFF.

This chain links TRBV5-4 with TRBJ2-7; the D gene is possibly TRBD2 (5 bases). The CDR3 is 16 amino acids. Germline loops: CDR1 SGHNT, CDR2 YYREEE (reference sequence). Trimming shortened V by 1 base and J by 6 bases, and 20 bases separated the two germline ends. CDR3 coding DNA: TGTGCCAGCAGCTTGTGGGATAGCGCCTTTGTCCCCGAGCAGTACTTC. As protein: CASSLWDSAFVPEQYF.

The V call is TRBV19, the J call TRBJ2-2, with D hard to call. The germline V and J ends were trimmed by 5 bases and 6 bases, with 19 bases remaining between them. The CDR3 covers 16 residues. Germline assignment: CDR1 LNHDA and CDR2 SQIVND (reference sequence). For the CDR3, the DNA is TGTGCCAGTAGTCGAAGCTTGCTAGGCGGTTCCGGGGAGCTGTTTTTT. Translating it yields CASSRSLLGGSGELFF. The entire variable domain, with the rest obtained from reference TRBV19 and TRBJ2-2, is as follows: DGGITQSPKYLFRKEGQNVTLSCEQNLNHDAMYWYRQDPGQGLRLIYYSQIVNDFQKGDIAEGYSVSREKKESFPLTVTSAQKNPTAFYLCASSRSLLGGSGELFFGEGSRLTVL.

This clone was seen just once. The chain recombines TRBV14 with TRBJ2-3, with TRBD2 matching over 8 bases. The CDR3 has 18 amino acids. Per germline, CDR1 SGHDN and CDR2 FVKESK. The junction had 12 bases not matched to a gene; V was cut back by 0 bases and J by 4 bases. The CDR3 sequence: CASSQDRQRESSPDTQYF. The DNA for the CDR3 is TGTGCCAGCAGCCAAGACAGACAGCGGGAGTCTTCGCCAGATACGCAGTATTTT.

This chain's CDR3 is CASSLRAGLPDEQYF. The CDR3 nucleotides read TGTGCCAGCTCCCTGAGGGCAGGGCTGCCTGACGAGCAGTACTTC. The rearrangement uses TRBV18 and TRBJ2-7, with D perhaps being TRBD1 or TRBD2 (5 bases each). Germline-derived CDR1 and CDR2 are KGHSH and LQKENI. This CDR3 has 15 amino acids. V gave up 6 bases and J gave up 5 bases, with 20 bases separating them.

The chain carries TRBV13 and TRBJ2-5; D is unresolved. V was clipped by 2 bases and J by 5 bases, with 9 bases between them. Germline V gives CDR1 PRHDT, CDR2 FYEKMQ (reference sequence). The CDR3 consists of 13 residues. The CDR3 DNA reads as TGTGCCAGCAGCTTAACGTCTGGGGAGACCCAGTACTTC. It translates to CASSLTSGETQYF.

V is TRBV4-1 and J is TRBJ2-1; D gene uncertain. Germline V gene lookup returns CDR1 MGHRA and CDR2 YSYEKL. The CDR3 consists of 13 residues. V was shortened by 4 bases and J by 4 bases, with 8 bases between the two germline ends. This chain's CDR3 is CASSPPEYNEQFF. The CDR3 DNA is TGCGCCAGCAGCCCGCCTGAATACAATGAGCAGTTCTTC.

The rearrangement uses TRBV27 and TRBJ2-7; 7 bases agree with TRBD2. CDR3 length: 13 amino acids. V trimming: 2 bases; J trimming: 12 bases; junction bases outside the gene matches: 10. Germline values: CDR1 MNHEY, CDR2 SMNVEV (reference sequence). The CDR3 nucleotides read TGTGCCAGCAGTTTAAGAGGACTAGTCGGGCCGTACTTC. Protein: CASSLRGLVGPYF.

The gene calls are TRBV29-1 and TRBJ2-3, with D perhaps given as TRBD1 or TRBD2 (6 bases each). Germline V CDR1 and CDR2: SQVTM, ANQGSEA. The CDR3 is 16 residues long. Trimming shortened V by 3 bases and J by 1 base, and 17 bases separated the two germline ends. The chain's CDR3 is CSVDGRRDTGTDTQYF. The CDR3 nucleotides read TGCAGCGTTGACGGCCGGCGGGACACTGGCACAGATACGCAGTATTTT.

On this clone: The same CDR3 can be traced to other DNA sequences in this sample. The chain links TRBV6-5 to TRBJ2-7, with unresolved D. The CDR3 extends over 12 amino acids. Germline lookup yields CDR1 MNHEY and CDR2 SVGAGI. The V end was cut by 6 bases, the J end by 12 bases, with 18 bases between. The CDR3 DNA reads as TGTGCCAGCAGCGGTCGGTCTCCCGAGTGGTACTTC. The encoded protein is CASSGRSPEWYF.

The sample holds a few counts of this clone. V usage is TRBV11-2 and J usage is TRBJ2-2; the D is unclear. Trimming removed 1 base at V and 1 base at J, with 4 bases between. CDR3 size: 14 residues. Germline CDR1 and CDR2: SGHAT and FQNNGV. Here the CDR3 DNA reads TGTGCCAGCAGCTTAGTTCGGAACACCGGGGAGCTGTTTTTT. It specifies CASSLVRNTGELFF.

The chain recombines TRBV13 with TRBJ2-3; no clear D gene. The CDR3 is 14 amino acids. Germline V gene lookup returns CDR1 PRHDT and CDR2 FYEKMQ (reference sequence). V dropped 4 bases and J dropped 0 bases, with 8 bases sitting between them. The CDR3 region is CASSSSGSTDTQYF. For the CDR3, the DNA is TGTGCCAGCAGCTCCTCGGGTAGCACAGATACGCAGTATTTT.

By sample fraction, this clone is medium-sized. The chain uses TRBV15 and TRBJ2-2; 10 bases line up with TRBD2. This CDR3 spans 18 amino acids. Germline V CDR1 and CDR2: LNHNV, YYDKDF (reference sequence). With 4 bases clipped from V and 2 bases from J, the junction kept 10 bases outside the gene matches. The CDR3 spells CATSTEYWTSGNTGELFF. The CDR3 DNA reads TGTGCCACCAGCACGGAGTATTGGACTAGCGGTAACACCGGGGAGCTGTTTTTT.

This clone was picked up one time. The V gene is TRBV19, the J gene TRBJ2-1; 9 bases are shared with TRBD2. After removal of 5 bases from V and 5 bases from J, the junction contained 10 bases not matched to a gene. This CDR3 contains 16 residues. Germline loops: CDR1 LNHDA, CDR2 SQIVND (reference sequence). This CDR3 is CASSWREGLWNNEQFF. DNA for the CDR3: TGTGCCAGTAGTTGGCGGGAGGGCCTTTGGAACAATGAGCAGTTCTTC.